The 15 T cell receptor beta chains presented below share a single source sample, sequenced in a study of CD8 T cells in ankylosing spondylitis. General study points: What appeared characteristic of ankylosing spondylitis blood was a TCR beta motif of several highly homologous variants.

In TCRdb, the 5' RACE reads were re-called with MiXCR into one record per CDR3 protein. The sample lists hundreds of thousands of distinct CDR3 sequences, approximately 12% occurring once. Their antigens remain unidentified. The sequenced sample consisted of blood, either unsorted or a sorted T cell fraction (not recorded which). The receptor set was obtained from a male donor with ankylosing spondylitis.

This clonotype was counted many times. The gene calls are TRBV7-2 and TRBJ2-1; 10 positions agree with TRBD2. CDR3 length: 15 residues. Germline trimming cut 3 bases from V and 2 bases from J; bases unmatched to any gene: 1. Germline lookup yields CDR1 SGHTA and CDR2 FQGNSA. The CDR3 DNA follows: TGTGCCAGCAGCTTGACTAGCGGGCCCTACAATGAGCAGTTCTTC. Translated, it gives CASSLTSGPYNEQFF.

CDR3 bases: TGTGCCACCAGTGGAGGGGGCTACGAGCAGTACTTC. Translation: CATSGGGYEQYF. V and J are TRBV24-1 and TRBJ2-7; maybe TRBD1 (6 bases). The V and J ends lost 5 bases and 3 bases respectively, with 7 bases between them. Germline-derived CDR1 and CDR2 are KGHDR and SFDVKD. The CDR3 extends over 12 amino acids.

The chain joins TRBV20-1 to TRBJ2-7; no reliable D call. V was clipped by 5 bases and J by 3 bases, with 14 bases between them. The CDR3 loop spans 13 amino acids. Germline CDR1 reads DFQATT; CDR2 reads SNEGSKA (reference sequence). The CDR3 DNA follows: TGCAGTGCTTTACCGGGCCACGACTACGAGCAGTACTTC. This encodes CSALPGHDYEQYF.

V usage is TRBV20-1 and J usage is TRBJ2-2, with D possibly being TRBD1 (6 bases). CDR3 length: 14 residues. In germline, CDR1 is DFQATT, CDR2 SNEGSKA (reference sequence). Trimming removed 2 bases at V and 1 base at J, with 8 bases between. Here the CDR3 DNA reads TGCAGTGCTAGAATACAGGGGAACACCGGGGAGCTGTTTTTT. This gives the protein CSARIQGNTGELFF.

The table lists this clonotype with a few counts. The chain links TRBV20-1 to TRBJ2-5, with D hard to call. The CDR3 has 13 residues. Per the germline V gene, CDR1 is DFQATT and CDR2 is SNEGSKA (reference sequence). V shed 0 bases and J shed 3 bases, with 8 bases lying between them. CDR3 DNA sequence: TGCAGTGCTAGAGACTCGCGGAAAGAGACCCAGTACTTC. This gives the protein CSARDSRKETQYF.

The chain joins TRBV24-1 to TRBJ2-7; 8 bases line up with TRBD1. Germline V gives CDR1 KGHDR, CDR2 SFDVKD. J was trimmed by 5 bases and V by 4 bases; bases with no gene match: 12. This CDR3 contains 16 residues. The CDR3 is CATSDYRRTGRHEQYF. The DNA for the CDR3 is TGTGCCACCAGTGACTACCGTCGGACAGGGAGACACGAGCAGTACTTC.

This chain links TRBV27 with TRBJ2-1, with TRBD1 matching over 10 bases. After removal of 10 bases from V and 1 base from J, the junction contained 4 bases not matched to a gene. The CDR3 is 14 residues long. Germline values: CDR1 MNHEY, CDR2 SMNVEV (reference sequence). Here the CDR3 reads CAIKGQGSYNEQFF. The CDR3, as DNA: TGTGCCATCAAGGGACAGGGGTCCTACAATGAGCAGTTCTTC.

J is TRBJ2-1 and V is TRBV20-1; 8 bases align to TRBD2. CDR1 DFQATT and CDR2 SNEGSKA come from the germline V gene (reference sequence). V trimming: 2 bases; J trimming: 1 base; junction bases outside the gene matches: 4. This CDR3 region has 15 residues. The CDR3 region is CSARHLAGSYNEQFF. In DNA, the CDR3 is TGCAGTGCTAGACATCTAGCGGGTTCCTACAATGAGCAGTTCTTC.

This clonotype was observed a few times. The chain couples TRBV20-1 to TRBJ1-1; D ambiguous. The CDR3 sequence is 14 residues long. Trimming left V 6 bases short and J 3 bases short, with 17 bases between. The germline V gene encodes CDR1 DFQATT and CDR2 SNEGSKA (reference sequence). The CDR3 here is CSANRDGYDTEAFF. DNA of the CDR3: TGCAGTGCAAATCGGGATGGGTATGACACTGAAGCTTTCTTT.

This chain links TRBV9 with TRBJ2-7; D is undetermined. The germline CDR1 and CDR2 sequences are SGDLS and YYNGEE. The CDR3 is made up of 14 amino acids. The V gene lost 2 bases and the J gene lost 6 bases, with 15 bases spanning the gap. The chain's CDR3 is CASSVDNLISEQYF. Here the CDR3 DNA reads TGTGCCAGCAGCGTGGATAATCTGATTAGCGAGCAGTACTTC.

This clonotype was seen more than once but under ten times. This chain links TRBV20-1 with TRBJ2-1, with unresolved D. This CDR3 spans 16 amino acids. Germline V gene lookup returns CDR1 DFQATT and CDR2 SNEGSKA (reference sequence). V was pared by 1 base and J by 0 bases, with 13 bases between. In DNA form, the CDR3 reads TGCAGTGCTAGAGCTCAACTCTTTAGCTCCTACAATGAGCAGTTCTTC. It yields the protein CSARAQLFSSYNEQFF.

This clonotype was seen more than once but under ten times. This chain links TRBV10-3 with TRBJ2-7; D not resolved. The V and J ends lost 6 bases and 8 bases respectively, with 17 bases between them. The CDR3 contains 13 residues. Germline V gene sequence: CDR1 ENHRY, CDR2 SYGVKD. The DNA of the CDR3 is TGTGCCATCAGGACTGGGGAATCTTTGAAGCAGTACTTC. Amino acids: CAIRTGESLKQYF.

This clonotype was counted between two and nine times. V and J are TRBV5-1 and TRBJ2-1; 8 nucleotides match TRBD2. After removal of 0 bases from V and 7 bases from J, the junction contained 6 bases not matched to a gene. The germline CDR1 and CDR2 sequences are SGHRS and YFSETQ. The CDR3 runs to 15 residues. CDR3 sequence (DNA): TGCGCCAGCAGCTTGGGGGGACTAGTCAGGAATGAGCAGTTCTTC. As protein: CASSLGGLVRNEQFF.

J is TRBJ1-5 and V is TRBV12-3 or TRBV12-4, with D hard to call. This CDR3 is 14 amino acids long. V lost 3 bases, J lost 7 bases, and 13 bases lay in between. CDR3: CASSLFRRNQPQHF. CDR3 in DNA: TGTGCCAGCAGTTTGTTCCGAAGGAACCAGCCCCAGCATTTT.

This clonotype was observed a handful of times. Here the CDR3 reads CASSGLQGARGNEQFF. CDR3 in DNA: TGTGCCAGCAGTGGGCTACAGGGGGCGCGGGGAAATGAGCAGTTCTTC. This rearrangement joins TRBV27 to TRBJ2-1; 9 positions agree with TRBD1. Germline assignment: CDR1 MNHEY and CDR2 SMNVEV (reference sequence). The junction had 12 bases not matched to a gene; V was cut back by 5 bases and J by 7 bases. CDR3 length: 16 residues.